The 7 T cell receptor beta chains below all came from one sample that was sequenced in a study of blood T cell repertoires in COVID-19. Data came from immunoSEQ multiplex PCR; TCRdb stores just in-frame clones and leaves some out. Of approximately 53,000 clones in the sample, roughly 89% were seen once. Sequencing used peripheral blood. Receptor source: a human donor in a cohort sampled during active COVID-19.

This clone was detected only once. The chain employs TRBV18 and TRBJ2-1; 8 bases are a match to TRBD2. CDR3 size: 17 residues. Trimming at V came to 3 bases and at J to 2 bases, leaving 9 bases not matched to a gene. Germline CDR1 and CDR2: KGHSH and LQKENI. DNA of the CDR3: TGTGCCAGCTCACCCCAGTGGAGCGGGGGCCCCTACAATGAGCAGTTCTTC. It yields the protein CASSPQWSGGPYNEQFF.

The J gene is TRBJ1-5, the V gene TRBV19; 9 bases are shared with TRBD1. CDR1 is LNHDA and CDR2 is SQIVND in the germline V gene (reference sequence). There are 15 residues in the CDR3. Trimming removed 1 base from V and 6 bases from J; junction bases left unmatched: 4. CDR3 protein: CASSIGGTGSQPQHF. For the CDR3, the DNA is TGTGCCAGTAGTATAGGAGGGACAGGGTCTCAGCCCCAGCATTTT. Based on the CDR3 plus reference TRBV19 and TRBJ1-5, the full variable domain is DGGITQSPKYLFRKEGQNVTLSCEQNLNHDAMYWYRQDPGQGLRLIYYSQIVNDFQKGDIAEGYSVSREKKESFPLTVTSAQKNPTAFYLCASSIGGTGSQPQHFGDGTRLSIL.

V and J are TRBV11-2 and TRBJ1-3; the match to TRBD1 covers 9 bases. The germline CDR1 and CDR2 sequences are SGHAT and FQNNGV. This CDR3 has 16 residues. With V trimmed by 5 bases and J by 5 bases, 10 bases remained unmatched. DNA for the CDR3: TGTGCCAGCAGCCCACTTGGACAGGGGTTTAGAAACACCATATATTTT. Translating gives CASSPLGQGFRNTIYF.

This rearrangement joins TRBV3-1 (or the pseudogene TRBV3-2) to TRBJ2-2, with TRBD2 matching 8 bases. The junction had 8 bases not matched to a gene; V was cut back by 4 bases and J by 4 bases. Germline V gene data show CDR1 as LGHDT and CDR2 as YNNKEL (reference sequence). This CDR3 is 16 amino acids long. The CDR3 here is CASSRSGTRGTGELFF. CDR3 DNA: TGTGCCAGCAGCCGATCCGGGACTAGGGGCACCGGGGAGCTGTTTTTT.

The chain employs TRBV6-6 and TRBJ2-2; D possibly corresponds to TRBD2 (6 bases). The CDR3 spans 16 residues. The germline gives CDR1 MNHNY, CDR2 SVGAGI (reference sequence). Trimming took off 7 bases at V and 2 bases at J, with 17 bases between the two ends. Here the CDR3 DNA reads TGTGCCAGCAAGGGAGGATCTAGCGCAAACACCGGGGAGCTGTTTTTT. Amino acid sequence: CASKGGSSANTGELFF.

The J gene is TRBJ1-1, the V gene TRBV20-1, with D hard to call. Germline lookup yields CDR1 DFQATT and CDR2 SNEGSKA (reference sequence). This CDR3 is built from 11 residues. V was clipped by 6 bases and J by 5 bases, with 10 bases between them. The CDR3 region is CSAERGTEAFF. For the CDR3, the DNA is TGCAGTGCAGAACGGGGAACTGAAGCTTTCTTT.

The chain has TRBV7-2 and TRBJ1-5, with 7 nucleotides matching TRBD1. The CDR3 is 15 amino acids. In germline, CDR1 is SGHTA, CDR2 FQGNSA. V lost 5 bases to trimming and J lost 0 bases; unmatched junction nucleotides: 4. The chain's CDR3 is CASSRDSHSNQPQHF. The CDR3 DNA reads TGTGCCAGCAGCCGGGACAGCCATAGCAATCAGCCCCAGCATTTT.